Each of the 20 T cell receptor beta chains below was sequenced from the same sample in a study of T cell clonality in common variable immunodeficiency. Study-wide results and caveats: Fewer deletions and N-nucleotide insertions were reportedly seen in common variable immunodeficiency TCR beta sequences.

No antigen has been assigned to these receptors. Libraries were prepared by immunoSEQ multiplex PCR; TCRdb keeps only in-frame clonotypes and omits some of them. Singletons are absent from the sample, which has 25,000 to 35,000 clones. Sequencing was done on a sample of peripheral blood mononuclear cells. The receptors come from a human donor with common variable immunodeficiency.

In this sample, this clone turned up a few times. The read is 3 residues too short to cover the CDR3 end, so that end is filled in from the germline J gene. The chain couples TRBV19 to TRBJ1-5; 7 nucleotides agree with TRBD1. Germline CDR1 is LNHDA and CDR2 is SQIVND (reference sequence). V was clipped by 1 base and J by 7 bases; unmatched bases: 10. The CDR3 is 16 amino acids. Incomplete CDR3 DNA: TGTGCCAGTAGTATAGTGGGCAGGGGGTCGAAGCAGCCC. This sequence encodes CASSIVGRGSKQP. From start to end, the CDR3 is CASSIVGRGSKQPQHF.

This clone was seen a few times. The read ends 3 residues shy of where the CDR3 ends; the end is completed using the germline J gene. This sequence joins TRBV5-1 and TRBJ1-2; D remains ambiguous. This CDR3 has 15 amino acids. The V end was cut by 0 bases, the J end by 0 bases, with 9 bases between. CDR1 is SGHRS and CDR2 is YFSETQ in the germline V gene. The CDR3 sequence is CASSLDGITNYGYTF. Incomplete CDR3 DNA: TGCGCCAGCAGCTTGGACGGTATTACTAACTATGGC.

A few counts support this clone. Read data end 3 residues before the CDR3 end; the end is taken from the germline J gene. This chain joins TRBV5-1 and TRBJ2-7; no firm D call. The CDR3 has 13 amino acids. Germline CDR1 SGHRS, CDR2 YFSETQ. Trimming took 0 bases from V and 6 from J, leaving 10 bases between them. CDR3 region: CASSLGPVGEQYF. The part of the CDR3 DNA that was read is TGCGCCAGCAGCTTGGGCCCGGTCGGCGAG.

The table lists this clone with a few counts. The CDR3 DNA, read in part, is TGTGCCAGCAGCCTGACGGGTGAA. Translating it yields CASSLTGE. The CDR3 in its entirety is CASSLTGEAFF. The chain combines TRBV7-8 with TRBJ1-1; D is uncertain. Coverage ceases 3 residues before the CDR3 finishes, and the germline J gene fills in the end. Trimming left V 5 bases short and J 7 bases short, with 8 bases between. Germline values: CDR1 SGHVS, CDR2 FQNEAQ. This CDR3 has 11 amino acids.

This clone turned up a few times. Sequencing ends 3 residues short of the CDR3 end; the germline J gene provides the rest. This chain joins TRBV29-1 and TRBJ2-7, with 10 bases lining up with TRBD1. V lost 6 bases, J lost 3 bases, and 2 bases stayed unmatched. The germline V gene has CDR1 SQVTM and CDR2 ANQGSEA. The CDR3 extends over 12 amino acids. The sequenced part of the CDR3 DNA is TGCAGCGTGGGACAGGGGCGCTACGAG. Translation gives CSVGQGRYE. The full CDR3 protein reads CSVGQGRYEQYF.

This clone was seen at least ten times. This CDR3 reads CSVSQGDQPQHF. The CDR3 bases that were read are TGCAGCGTTTCACAGGGGGATCAGCCC. The chain couples TRBV29-1 to TRBJ1-5; 8 bases map to TRBD1. The read stops 3 residues short of the end of the CDR3; the missing end is completed from the germline J gene. V lost 5 bases and J lost 5; bases outside the gene matches: 2. The germline V gene encodes CDR1 SQVTM and CDR2 ANQGSEA. The CDR3 is made up of 12 amino acids.

This clone showed up just a few times. Read sequence stops 3 residues before the CDR3 end, and the germline J gene provides the missing end. This chain uses TRBV19 with TRBJ1-5; D perhaps matches TRBD1 (5 bases). This CDR3 comprises 16 residues. The ends were cut back, 4 bases at V and 2 bases at J, with 15 bases in the middle. Germline V gene sequence: CDR1 LNHDA, CDR2 SQIVND (reference sequence). The CDR3 region is CASSTNRGGRNQPQHF. The sequenced part of the CDR3 DNA is TGTGCCAGTAGTACAAATAGGGGCGGCCGCAATCAGCCC.

Only a few counts were recorded for this clone. The covered CDR3 bases are TGTGCCAGCTCACCTACGACAGGGCTGGGC. Its translation: CASSPTTGLG. The CDR3 in its entirety is CASSPTTGLGYTF. The chain couples TRBV18 to TRBJ1-2; 7 bases fit TRBD1. From the germline J gene comes the end of the CDR3, since the read stops 3 residues before it. The CDR3 runs to 13 residues. Germline V lookup: CDR1 KGHSH, CDR2 LQKENI.

There are many counts of this clone. The observed sequence ends 3 residues before the CDR3 terminus, with the missing tail filled in from the germline J gene. The genes are TRBV5-4 and TRBJ1-2; 8 bases are a match to TRBD1. J gave up 3 bases and V 5 bases, and 9 bases lay outside the gene matches. CDR1 is SGHNT and CDR2 is YYREEE in the germline V gene (reference sequence). The CDR3 length is 15 residues. The CDR3 sequence is CASRPQGGGYYGYTF. The DNA read from the CDR3 is TGTGCCAGCAGGCCACAGGGGGGCGGATACTATGGC.

This clone has a handful of counts. The CDR3 end lies 3 residues beyond the end of the read and is filled in from the germline J gene. The chain employs TRBV19 and TRBJ2-1; 9 bases fit TRBD2. Looked up from germline, CDR1 is LNHDA and CDR2 is SQIVND (reference sequence). CDR3 length: 16 residues. The junction had 6 bases not matched to a gene; V was cut back by 6 bases and J by 0 bases. The DNA read from the CDR3 is TGTGCCAGTAGCTTTAGCGGGGGAAGCTCCTACAATGAG. The encoded protein is CASSFSGGSSYNE. The whole CDR3 sequence is CASSFSGGSSYNEQFF.

This clone showed up just a few times. Read sequence stops 3 residues before the CDR3 end, and the germline J gene provides the missing end. V and J are TRBV2 and TRBJ1-2; 7 bases fit TRBD1. This CDR3 is built from 15 residues. Germline lookup yields CDR1 SNHLY and CDR2 FYNNEI. CDR3 region: CASSESAGTVEGYTF. The sequenced part of the CDR3 DNA is TGTGCCAGCAGTGAAAGCGCCGGGACAGTAGAAGGC.

About this clone: The CDR3 goes on 3 residues after the read ends, and that part is filled in from the germline J gene. The V call is TRBV30, the J call TRBJ1-6; D possibly corresponds to TRBD1 (5 bases). CDR1 and CDR2 (germline): GTSNPN, SVGIG (reference sequence). This CDR3 spans 12 amino acids. Between the trimmed V and J ends, which lost 3 bases and 8 bases, there was a span of 8 bases. The covered CDR3 bases are TGTGCCTGGAGAGGGGCCGATTCACCC. This gives the protein CAWRGADSP. The whole CDR3 protein is CAWRGADSPLHF.

A word on this clone: With the read ending 3 residues before the CDR3 end, the germline J gene is used to fill in that end. The V and J genes are TRBV2 and TRBJ1-5; no firm D call. The CDR3 has 15 residues. From germline, CDR1 is SNHLY and CDR2 FYNNEI. V was shortened by 6 bases and J by 0 bases, with 12 bases between the two germline ends. The sequenced part of the CDR3 DNA is TGTGCCAGCAGACTAGAGAACCATAGCAATCAGCCC. It codes for CASRLENHSNQP. The CDR3 as a whole reads CASRLENHSNQPQHF.

This clone was recorded a few times. The read finishes 3 residues shy of the CDR3 end, and the germline J gene is used to complete it. The chain has TRBV7-9 and TRBJ1-1; 10 positions agree with TRBD1. Unmatched junction bases numbered 7, after V lost 5 bases and J lost 7 bases. The CDR3 is made up of 14 amino acids. Germline CDR1 and CDR2: SEHNR and FQNEAQ (reference sequence). The chain's CDR3 is CASSRQGARSEAFF. The DNA read from the CDR3 is TGTGCCAGCAGCCGACAGGGGGCGCGGAGTGAA.

This clone was observed many times. The read stops 3 residues short of the end of the CDR3; the missing end is completed from the germline J gene. The chain is built from TRBV19 and TRBJ1-2; the D gene is possibly TRBD1 (6 bases). Germline values: CDR1 LNHDA, CDR2 SQIVND (reference sequence). This CDR3 is built from 14 residues. V lost 7 bases to trimming and J lost 4 bases, with 16 bases between them. The part of the CDR3 DNA that was read is TGTGCCAGTACCTCCAGGGGCCTAAGCTATGGC. Protein product: CASTSRGLSYG. The entire CDR3 protein reads CASTSRGLSYGYTF.

As for this clone: The CDR3 goes on 3 residues after the read ends, and that part is filled in from the germline J gene. The chain employs TRBV6-2 or TRBV6-3 and TRBJ1-1, with TRBD1 identical over 8 bases. The CDR3 loop spans 17 amino acids. From germline, CDR1 is MNHEY and CDR2 SVGEGT. J lost 0 bases, V lost 0 bases, and 6 bases had no gene match. CDR3 in amino acids: CASSYSVDRVVNTEAFF. The sequenced part of the CDR3 DNA is TGTGCCAGCAGTTACTCGGTGGACAGGGTGGTGAACACTGAA.

This clone was picked up a small number of times. CDR3 DNA, as far as it was read: TGTGCCAGCAGTGGTGCTTACACTGGC. Translation gives CASSGAYTG. The CDR3 as a whole reads CASSGAYTGYTF. The chain couples TRBV6-1 to TRBJ1-2; D gene ambiguous. The CDR3 end lies 3 residues beyond the end of the read and is filled in from the germline J gene. There are 12 residues in the CDR3. The germline V gene has CDR1 MNHNS and CDR2 SASEGT. Trimming cost V 4 bases and J 7 bases, with 10 bases left between them.

To note about this clone: Read sequence stops 3 residues before the CDR3 end, and the germline J gene provides the missing end. The V gene is TRBV2, the J gene TRBJ1-6; 10 bases fit TRBD1. V lost 8 bases and J lost 10; bases outside the gene matches: 11. The CDR3 totals 15 residues. From germline, CDR1 is SNHLY and CDR2 FYNNEI. This CDR3 is CASHPQTGGLSPLHF. The sequenced CDR3 bases are TGTGCCAGCCACCCACAGACAGGGGGCTTATCACCC.

As concerns this clone: The read finishes 3 residues shy of the CDR3 end, and the germline J gene is used to complete it. The chain combines TRBV5-4 with TRBJ2-5; TRBD2 might be the D (7 bases). Germline CDR1 SGHNT, CDR2 YYREEE (reference sequence). The CDR3 consists of 16 residues. V lost 2 bases, J lost 5 bases, and 19 bases lay in between. Partial CDR3 DNA: TGTGCCAGCAGCTTAACCTTGGGGGGGGGCTGGGAGACC. Amino acids: CASSLTLGGGWET. The CDR3 reads in full as CASSLTLGGGWETQYF.

This clone has just a few counts. The germline gene is not matched at one end of the junction; a read error may be the cause. The read ends 3 residues early relative to the CDR3; the germline J gene fills the gap. The chain links TRBV30 to TRBJ2-1, with D possibly matching TRBD2 (7 bases). In germline, CDR1 is GTSNPN, CDR2 SVGIG (reference sequence). The CDR3 consists of 15 residues. CDR3 region: CARSVGGGPYNEQFF. CDR3 DNA, as far as it was read: TGTGCCCGGAGTGTTGGGGGGGGGCCCTACAATGAG.